This TCR beta chain emerged from a study of control samples from healthy donors and cancer patients. CDR3 length: 13 amino acids. Trimming removed 5 bases at V and 1 base at J, with 8 bases between. From germline, CDR1 is MNHEY and CDR2 SVGEGT. TCRdb keeps only in-frame clones here, not all; method: immunoSEQ multiplex PCR. The sample shows over 150,000 clones, approximately 94% of them seen only once. The sequence was collected from a woman in her late teens or twenties in good health. The chain couples TRBV6-2 or TRBV6-3 to TRBJ1-2; D unclear. Sequenced: blood. In nucleotides, the CDR3 is TGTGCCAGCAGTCCAAGAGATAACTATGGCTACACCTTC. Protein: CASSPRDNYGYTF.